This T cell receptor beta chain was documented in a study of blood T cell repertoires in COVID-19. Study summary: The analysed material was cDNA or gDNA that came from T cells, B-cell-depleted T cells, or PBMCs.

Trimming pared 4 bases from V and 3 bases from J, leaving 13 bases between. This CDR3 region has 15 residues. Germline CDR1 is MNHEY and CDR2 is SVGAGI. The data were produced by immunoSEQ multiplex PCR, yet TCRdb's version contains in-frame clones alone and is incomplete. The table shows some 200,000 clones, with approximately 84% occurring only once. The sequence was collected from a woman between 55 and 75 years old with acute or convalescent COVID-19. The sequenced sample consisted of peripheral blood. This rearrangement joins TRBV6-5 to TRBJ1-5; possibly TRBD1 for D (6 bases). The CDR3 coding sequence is TGTGCCAGCAGTTTTTCCAGGGGATTCAATCAGCCCCAGCATTTT. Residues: CASSFSRGFNQPQHF.